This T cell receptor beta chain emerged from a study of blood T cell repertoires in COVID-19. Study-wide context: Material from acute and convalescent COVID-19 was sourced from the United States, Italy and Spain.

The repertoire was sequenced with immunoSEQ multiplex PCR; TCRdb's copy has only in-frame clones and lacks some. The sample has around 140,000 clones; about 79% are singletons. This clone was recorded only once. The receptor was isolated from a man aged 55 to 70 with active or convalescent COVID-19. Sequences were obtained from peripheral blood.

The CDR3 DNA reads TGTGCCAGCTCACCTTGGACAGGGGGGATTGAGACCCAGTACTTC. The encoded protein is CASSPWTGGIETQYF. The V gene is TRBV18, the J gene TRBJ2-5; 10 bases map to TRBD1. The germline V gene has CDR1 KGHSH and CDR2 LQKENI. The CDR3 extends over 15 amino acids. Unmatched junction bases numbered 6, after V lost 3 bases and J lost 5 bases.